Each of the 21 T cell receptor beta chains below was sequenced from the same sample in a study of OX40 agonist ivuxolimab in advanced cancers. Using immunoSEQ multiplex PCR, the repertoire was profiled, and TCRdb retains in-frame clones only, with some absent. The table shows over 15,000 clones, with around 70% occurring only once. The sequencing here drew on CD4+ or CD8+ T cells sorted from blood, taken in a trial of the OX40 agonist ivuxolimab. The receptors were gathered from an adult with an advanced solid tumor such as melanoma, head and neck, liver or kidney cancer.

This clone is deemed medium-sized. The genes are TRBV4-2 and TRBJ2-6; TRBD1 aligns across 8 bases. The germline V gene encodes CDR1 LGHNA and CDR2 YNFKEQ. V trimming: 0 bases; J trimming: 2 bases; junction bases outside the gene matches: 3. The CDR3 consists of 17 residues. This CDR3 is CASSQEGRGPGANVLTF. DNA of the CDR3: TGTGCCAGCAGCCAAGAGGGCAGGGGGCCTGGGGCCAACGTCCTGACTTTC.

The chain is built from TRBV4-3 and TRBJ2-3; TRBD2 agrees at 8 bases. J was trimmed by 2 bases and V by 5 bases; bases with no gene match: 9. From germline, CDR1 is LGHNA and CDR2 YSLEER. The CDR3 sequence is 16 residues long. As DNA, the CDR3 is TGCGCCAGCAGCGGGGGACTAGAGGGGTACACAGATACGCAGTATTTT. Protein product: CASSGGLEGYTDTQYF.

The genes are TRBV27 and TRBJ1-1; D remains unclear. Trimming left V 2 bases short and J 5 bases short, with 9 bases between. The CDR3 sequence is 13 residues long. Germline CDR1 reads MNHEY; CDR2 reads SMNVEV (reference sequence). The CDR3 nucleotides are TGTGCCAGCAGTTTAGGAGGGATGACTGAAGCTTTCTTT. Protein sequence: CASSLGGMTEAFF.

The chain employs TRBV2 and TRBJ1-1; tentative D call: TRBD1 (5 bases). The CDR3 runs to 16 residues. V lost 3 bases and J 0 bases, leaving 14 bases between the germline ends. The germline gives CDR1 SNHLY, CDR2 FYNNEI. In DNA form, the CDR3 reads TGTGCCAGCAGTGAGTTCCCAGGGACCTTGAACACTGAAGCTTTCTTT. Translation gives CASSEFPGTLNTEAFF.

The rearrangement joins TRBV4-2 to TRBJ2-7; D gene ambiguous. The CDR3 runs 13 residues. V lost 3 bases, J lost 5 bases, and 11 bases lay in between. Germline CDR1 and CDR2: LGHNA and YNFKEQ. CDR3 in amino acids: CASSHPLSDEQYF. The CDR3 region has the DNA TGTGCCAGCAGCCACCCCCTAAGTGACGAGCAGTACTTC.

This chain joins TRBV9 and TRBJ2-3, with D perhaps TRBD1 (5 bases). Trimming pared 0 bases from V and 0 bases from J, leaving 8 bases between. This CDR3 is 15 amino acids long. Germline lookup yields CDR1 SGDLS and CDR2 YYNGEE. The CDR3 DNA is TGTGCCAGCAGCGTAGGGGGCCCTAGCACAGATACGCAGTATTTT. It encodes CASSVGGPSTDTQYF.

This sequence joins TRBV2 and TRBJ2-1; D tentatively fits TRBD1 or TRBD2 (5 bases each). CDR1 SNHLY and CDR2 FYNNEI come from the germline V gene. Trimming removed 8 bases at V and 7 bases at J, with 12 bases between. This CDR3 is 12 amino acids long. The CDR3 here is CASLGRVNEQFF. The CDR3 DNA reads TGTGCCAGCCTGGGGCGGGTAAATGAGCAGTTCTTC.

Only a few counts were recorded for this clone. This rearrangement joins TRBV9 to TRBJ2-7; D gene ambiguous. This CDR3 contains 13 residues. Looked up from germline, CDR1 is SGDLS and CDR2 is YYNGEE. The germline V and J ends were trimmed by 4 bases and 0 bases, with 8 bases remaining between them. CDR3 sequence reads: CASSRGDSYEQYF. As DNA, the CDR3 is TGTGCCAGCAGCCGAGGAGACTCCTACGAGCAGTACTTC.

A single count supports this clone. The chain couples TRBV11-1 to TRBJ2-3; D not certain. Per germline, CDR1 SGHAT and CDR2 FQDESV (reference sequence). Trimming shortened V by 5 bases and J by 2 bases, and 8 bases separated the two germline ends. The CDR3 extends over 13 amino acids. This chain's CDR3 is CASSDIATDTQYF. In DNA, the CDR3 is TGTGCCAGCAGCGATATAGCCACAGATACGCAGTATTTT.

The chain couples TRBV7-9 to TRBJ1-4, with 10 bases lining up with TRBD1. The CDR3 extends over 16 amino acids. Germline CDR1 and CDR2: SEHNR and FQNEAQ (reference sequence). V was pared by 5 bases and J by 3 bases, with 6 bases of the junction left unmatched. CDR3 nucleotide sequence: TGTGCCAGCAGCGGGGACAGGGGAAGGCCTAATGAAAAACTGTTTTTT. Its protein product is CASSGDRGRPNEKLFF. Variable domain in full (rest from reference TRBV7-9 and TRBJ1-4): DTGVSQNPRHKITKRGQNVTFRCDPISEHNRLYWYRQTLGQGPEFLTYFQNEAQLEKSRLLSDRFSAERPKGSFSTLEIQRTEQGDSAMYLCASSGDRGRPNEKLFFGSGTQLSVL.

This chain links TRBV6-5 with TRBJ2-7; TRBD2 might be the D (5 bases). The CDR3 totals 14 residues. Germline lookup yields CDR1 MNHEY and CDR2 SVGAGI. V was pared by 4 bases and J by 7 bases, with 17 bases between. This chain's CDR3 is CASSFGIGGGEQYF. CDR3 nucleotides: TGTGCCAGCAGTTTCGGGATCGGCGGTGGGGAGCAGTACTTC.

This chain links TRBV28 with TRBJ1-2, with no clear D. V dropped 5 bases and J dropped 8 bases, with 18 bases sitting between them. This CDR3 comprises 14 residues. Germline V gene lookup returns CDR1 MDHEN and CDR2 SYDVKM. The CDR3 DNA is TGTGCCAGCAGTCCCCGGGGTGTCGCGGAGGGCTACACCTTC. It is translated as CASSPRGVAEGYTF.

The chain recombines TRBV28 with TRBJ2-7; TRBD2 agrees at 14 bases. CDR1 and CDR2 (germline): MDHEN, SYDVKM. J lost 3 bases, V lost 4 bases, and 11 bases had no gene match. There are 18 residues in the CDR3. For the CDR3, the DNA is TGTGCCAGCAGTTCGTTCGGACTAGCGGGAGGAGGGGGCTACGAGCAGTACTTC. Translated: CASSSFGLAGGGGYEQYF.

About this clone: The same CDR3 is also encoded by other DNA sequences in this sample. The genes are TRBV30 and TRBJ1-5; 9 bases align to TRBD1. This CDR3 spans 14 amino acids. Germline loops: CDR1 GTSNPN, CDR2 SVGIG (reference sequence). The trim removed 1 base at V and 4 bases at J, leaving 2 bases unmatched. The CDR3 region has the DNA TGTGCCTGGAGTGAGACAGGGGGGAATCAGCCCCAGCATTTT. Its protein product is CAWSETGGNQPQHF.

This chain connects TRBV7-8 to TRBJ2-7, with D perhaps TRBD1 (6 bases). The CDR3 length is 13 residues. Germline V gene data show CDR1 as SGHVS and CDR2 as FQNEAQ. V was cut by 5 bases and J by 6 bases, with 14 bases left in between. The CDR3 nucleotides read TGTGCCAGCAGCCCATGGGACAAAACCGAGCAGTACTTC. It is translated as CASSPWDKTEQYF.

The chain combines TRBV7-9 with TRBJ2-7; 13 bases fit TRBD2. Unmatched junction bases numbered 12, after V lost 4 bases and J lost 3 bases. This CDR3 is 18 amino acids long. The germline gives CDR1 SEHNR, CDR2 FQNEAQ (reference sequence). The CDR3 DNA is TGTGCCAGCAGCTCGGAGGGGACTAGCGGGATTAGGGTCTACGAGCAGTACTTC. Amino acid sequence: CASSSEGTSGIRVYEQYF.

CDR3: CASSDQGYEQYF. CDR3 nucleotides: TGTGCCAGCAGTGATCAGGGCTACGAGCAGTACTTC. The rearrangement uses TRBV6-1 and TRBJ2-7, with a possible D match to TRBD1 (5 bases). The germline V gene has CDR1 MNHNS and CDR2 SASEGT. The CDR3 consists of 12 residues. V lost 3 bases and J 3 bases, leaving 6 bases between the germline ends.

The J gene is TRBJ1-1, the V gene TRBV30, with a possible D match to TRBD1 (5 bases). The ends were cut back, 4 bases at V and 0 bases at J, with 9 bases in the middle. CDR3 length: 13 amino acids. Germline V CDR1 and CDR2: GTSNPN, SVGIG (reference sequence). CDR3 bases: TGTGCCTGGAATGAGGGACTGAACACTGAAGCTTTCTTT. Protein product: CAWNEGLNTEAFF.

This clone is medium-sized by share. This rearrangement joins TRBV7-9 to TRBJ2-2, with TRBD1 matching 10 bases. This CDR3 spans 16 amino acids. J gave up 3 bases and V 4 bases, and 5 bases lay outside the gene matches. Per the germline V gene, CDR1 is SEHNR and CDR2 is FQNEAQ (reference sequence). The CDR3 DNA reads as TGTGCCAGCAGCTACCGACAGGGGGCGGACACCGGGGAGCTGTTTTTT. Translation gives CASSYRQGADTGELFF.

CDR3 sequence: CASSLQRGGTDTQYF. CDR3 sequence (DNA): TGTGCCAGCAGTTTACAGCGGGGGGGCACAGATACGCAGTATTTT. J is TRBJ2-3 and V is TRBV27; 9 bases are a match to TRBD2. Trimming took 2 bases from V and 1 from J; bases not matched to a gene: 1. The CDR3 sequence is 15 residues long. Germline CDR1 reads MNHEY; CDR2 reads SMNVEV (reference sequence).

The rearrangement links TRBV30 to TRBJ2-2; the D gene is possibly TRBD1 (6 bases). The V end lost 5 bases, the J end lost 0 bases, and 13 bases lay between the germline ends. Germline CDR1 GTSNPN, CDR2 SVGIG (reference sequence). This CDR3 is built from 15 residues. In nucleotides, the CDR3 is TGTGCCTGGTCCCGGGACACTACGAACACCGGGGAGCTGTTTTTT. Protein sequence: CAWSRDTTNTGELFF. Full variable domain (remainder filled in from reference TRBV30 and TRBJ2-2): SQTIHQWPATLVQPVGSPLSLECTVEGTSNPNLYWYRQAAGRGLQLLFYSVGIGQISSEVPQNLSASRPQDRQFILSSKKLLLSDSGFYLCAWSRDTTNTGELFFGEGSRLTVL.